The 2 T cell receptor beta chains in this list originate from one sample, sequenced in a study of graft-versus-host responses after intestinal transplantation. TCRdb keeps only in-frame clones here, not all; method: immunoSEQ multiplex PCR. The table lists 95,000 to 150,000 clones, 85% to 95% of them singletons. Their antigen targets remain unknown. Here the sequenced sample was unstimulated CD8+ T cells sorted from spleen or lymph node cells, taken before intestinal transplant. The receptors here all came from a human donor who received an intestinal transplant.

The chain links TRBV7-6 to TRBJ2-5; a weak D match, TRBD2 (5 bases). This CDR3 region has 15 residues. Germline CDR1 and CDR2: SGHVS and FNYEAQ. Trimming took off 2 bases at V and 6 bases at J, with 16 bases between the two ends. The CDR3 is CASSLRGSPPQTQYF. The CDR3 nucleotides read TGTGCCAGCAGCTTACGGGGTAGTCCTCCCCAGACCCAGTACTTC.

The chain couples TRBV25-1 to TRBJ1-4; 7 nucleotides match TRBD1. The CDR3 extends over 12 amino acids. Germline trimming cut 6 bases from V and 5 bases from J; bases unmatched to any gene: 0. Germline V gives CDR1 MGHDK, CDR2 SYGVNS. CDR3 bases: TGTGCCAGCAGACAGGGGAATGAAAAACTGTTTTTT. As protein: CASRQGNEKLFF.